This T cell receptor beta chain was identified in a study of Graves' ophthalmopathy and Graves' hyperthyroidism. Findings and caveats of the study: Among expanded thyroid clonotypes above 0.001 frequency, most also occurred in blood. Progression of ophthalmopathy was predicted by the model with around 68% sensitivity and 72.22% specificity. Discrimination between ophthalmopathy and stable hyperthyroidism by a 13-signature model showed about 85% sensitivity and roughly 80% specificity.

Scientists amplified the TCR beta CDR3 regions from RNA transcripts. First-round RT-PCR with HTBI primers preceded a second-round multiplex PCR. TCRdb reanalysed the multiplex PCR reads using MiXCR and keeps one entry per CDR3 protein. The data show roughly 1.1 million distinct CDR3 sequences, 35% to 40% seen once. Concerning this clonotype: The antigen is unknown.

V shed 7 bases and J 8 bases; nucleotides not matched to a gene: 3. This CDR3 region has 12 residues. Germline V gene data show CDR1 as ENHRY and CDR2 as SYGVKD. The sequence was obtained from an adult man with Graves' hyperthyroidism. J is TRBJ1-2 and V is TRBV10-3; 11 positions agree with TRBD1. Sequenced sample: peripheral blood or thyroid tissue (not recorded which). The CDR3 sequence is CAIKGQGVGYTF. CDR3 nucleotides: TGTGCCATCAAGGGACAGGGGGTAGGCTACACCTTC.